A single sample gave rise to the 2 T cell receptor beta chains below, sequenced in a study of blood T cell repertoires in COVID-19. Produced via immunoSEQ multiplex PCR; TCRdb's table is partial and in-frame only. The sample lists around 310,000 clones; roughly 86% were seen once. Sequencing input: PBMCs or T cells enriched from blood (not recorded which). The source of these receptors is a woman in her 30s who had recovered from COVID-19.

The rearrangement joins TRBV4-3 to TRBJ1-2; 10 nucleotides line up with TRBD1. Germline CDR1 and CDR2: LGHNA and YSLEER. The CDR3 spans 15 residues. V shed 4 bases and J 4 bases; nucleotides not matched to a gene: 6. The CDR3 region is CASSRETGGGYGYTF. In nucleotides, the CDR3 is TGCGCCAGCAGCCGAGAGACAGGGGGCGGCTATGGCTACACCTTC.

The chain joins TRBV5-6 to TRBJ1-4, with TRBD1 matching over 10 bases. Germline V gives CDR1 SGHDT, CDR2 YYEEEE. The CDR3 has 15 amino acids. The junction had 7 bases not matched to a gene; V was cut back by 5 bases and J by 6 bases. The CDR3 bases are TGTGCCAGCAGTCTAGATGGACAGGGGGATGAAAAACTGTTTTTT. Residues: CASSLDGQGDEKLFF.